This T cell receptor beta chain was identified in a study of cytomegalovirus exposure and HLA in healthy donors. The PCR used 60 Vbeta and 13 Jbeta primers. Sequencing was performed with immunoSEQ multiplex PCR; in TCRdb, only in-frame clones are kept and a portion is missing. Altogether 120,000 to 150,000 clones are present, 75% to 80% being singletons, with the ten largest covering roughly 4.6%. The length of the CDR3 is 16 residues. The V and J ends lost 1 base and 6 bases respectively, with 18 bases between them. Germline CDR1 and CDR2: SGDLS and YYNGEE. The V and J genes are TRBV9 and TRBJ2-3, with D tentatively TRBD2 (5 bases). This receptor was obtained from a woman in her forties or fifties in good health and CMV-seronegative. Sequencing was performed on PBMCs. The CDR3 region has the DNA TGTGCCAGCAGCGTATCCGGGATCCCCGGCGGGGATACGCAGTATTTT. The encoded protein is CASSVSGIPGGDTQYF.